There are a few counts of the clone carrying this T cell receptor (beta chain). What it recognizes is unknown. The germline V gene encodes CDR1 DFQATT and CDR2 SNEGSKA (reference sequence). V was cut by 2 bases and J by 2 bases, with 9 bases left in between. The CDR3 runs to 13 residues. The source of the sample is a study of T cells in Graves' hyperthyroidism and ophthalmopathy. General study points: Expanded thyroid clonotypes (above 0.001) were mostly also found in blood.

Amplified regions were TCR beta CDR3 sequences from RNA transcripts. Primed by the HTBI set, a first-round RT-PCR was run on the TCR CDR3. TCRdb recomputed calls from the multiplex PCR reads with MiXCR, one row per CDR3 protein. Of about 700,000 distinct CDR3 sequences in the sample, approximately 15% were seen once. The genes are TRBV20-1 and TRBJ1-2; D uncertain. The sequenced material came from blood. The TCR was taken from a woman under 30 with Graves' hyperthyroidism. The CDR3 DNA follows: TGCAGTGCTAGAATTTTGGGGAACTATGGCTACACCTTC. Translation gives CSARILGNYGYTF.